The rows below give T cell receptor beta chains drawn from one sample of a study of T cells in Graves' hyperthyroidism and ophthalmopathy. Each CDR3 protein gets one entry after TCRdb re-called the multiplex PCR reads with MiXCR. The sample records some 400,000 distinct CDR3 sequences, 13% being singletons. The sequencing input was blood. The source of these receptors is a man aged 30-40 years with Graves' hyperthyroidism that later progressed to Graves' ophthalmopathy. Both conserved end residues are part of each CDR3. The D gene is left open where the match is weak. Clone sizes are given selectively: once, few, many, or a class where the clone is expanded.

TGCAGCGTTGAAGATCACGGCTCCTACGAGCAGTACTTC	CSVEDHGSYEQYF	TRBJ2-7	TRBV29-1	NA	NA
TGCAGTGTCCCATCGGACAGGGGGTCCACAGATACGCAGTATTTT	CSVPSDRGSTDTQYF	TRBJ2-3	TRBV20-1	many	TRBD1
TGTGCCAGCAGTGATTCGGGACAGGATAATTCACCCCTCCACTTT	CASSDSGQDNSPLHF	TRBJ1-6	TRBV6-1	many	TRBD1
TGTGCCAGCAGCTTGGGGAGGGTGGGCACTGAAGCTTTCTTT	CASSLGRVGTEAFF	TRBJ1-1	TRBV5-5	many	NA
TGTGCCAGCAGTACAGGGACTAGCGGGGGAGGATACGAGCAGTACTTC	CASSTGTSGGGYEQYF	TRBJ2-7	TRBV12-3/TRBV12-4	many	TRBD2
TGTGCCAGCAGCCCGACTGGAGCGGGGGGCCAAAACTACCAAGAGACCCAGTACTTC	CASSPTGAGGQNYQETQYF	TRBJ2-5	TRBV7-6	many	TRBD2
TGTGCCAGCAGAGACGGACAGCGCTCCTACGAGCAGTACTTC	CASRDGQRSYEQYF	TRBJ2-7	TRBV12-3/TRBV12-4	NA	NA
TGCAGTGCTCTTAAGGCGGGAATCACTGAAGCTTTCTTT	CSALKAGITEAFF	TRBJ1-1	TRBV20-1	many	NA
TGTGCCACCAGAAAAGACGGCTTCTATGGCTACACCTTC	CATRKDGFYGYTF	TRBJ1-2	TRBV12-3/TRBV12-4	NA	NA
TGCAGTGCTAGTTTCCATAGCTCCTACAATGAGCAGTTCTTC	CSASFHSSYNEQFF	TRBJ2-1	TRBV20-1	few	NA
TGTGCCATCGGATCACTAGCTTGGGACACCGGGGAGCTGTTTTTT	CAIGSLAWDTGELFF	TRBJ2-2	TRBV10-3	few	NA
TGCGCCAGCAACTTCCAGACAGGCTATAAAGCCGTTGAAGCTTTCTTT	CASNFQTGYKAVEAFF	TRBJ1-1	TRBV5-1	many	NA
TGTGCCACCAGCCCATCCCTGGGGCGGGCTCGGGGCTATGGCTACACCTTC	CATSPSLGRARGYGYTF	TRBJ1-2	TRBV15	many	NA
TGTGCCAGCAGCCGTTCAGGGGCCCCCGGAAACACCATATATTTT	CASSRSGAPGNTIYF	TRBJ1-3	TRBV11-2	many	NA
TGCAGTGCTAGAGATCTGAGGGGGGGGAGCTCCTACAATGAGCAGTTCTTC	CSARDLRGGSSYNEQFF	TRBJ2-1	TRBV20-1	many	NA
TGTGCCAGCAGCTTAGGCGTTTCGGACACTGAAGCTTTCTTT	CASSLGVSDTEAFF	TRBJ1-1	TRBV7-9	many	NA
TGTGCCAGCAGTCCCCTACAAGCCGGACAGGGGATGAGAGGCTACACCTTC	CASSPLQAGQGMRGYTF	TRBJ1-2	TRBV6-1	NA	TRBD1
TGTGCCAGCAGTCCTCACACGAGCTCCTACAATGAGCAGTTCTTC	CASSPHTSSYNEQFF	TRBJ2-1	TRBV6-1	many	NA
TGTGCCAGCAGCTCCAGGGGGCTGCGTTCACCCCTCCACTTT	CASSSRGLRSPLHF	TRBJ1-6	TRBV7-8	NA	TRBD1
TGCGCCAGCAGCTTGGAGTTTAGCGGGGGGCCTGCCTACAATGAGCAGTTCTTC	CASSLEFSGGPAYNEQFF	TRBJ2-1	TRBV5-1	NA	TRBD2
TGTGCCAGCAGCCTTCTAGCGGGGAACGCAGAGACGCAGTATTTT	CASSLLAGNAETQYF	TRBJ2-3	TRBV5-1	once	TRBD2
TGTGCCAGCAGCTTGGCCATCGGGACATTTAATGAAAAACTGTTTTTT	CASSLAIGTFNEKLFF	TRBJ1-4	TRBV5-6	NA	NA
TGTGCCAGCACCGTACGGGGGGAGAATGAGCAGTTCTTC	CASTVRGENEQFF	TRBJ2-1	TRBV11-2	many	TRBD2
TGTGCCACCAGTCCCCGGCCCAAGAACACTGAAGCTTTCTTT	CATSPRPKNTEAFF	TRBJ1-1	TRBV15	few	NA
TGTGCCAGCAGTGAAGCTCCGGGACAGGGGTCCGATGAGCAGTTCTTC	CASSEAPGQGSDEQFF	TRBJ2-1	TRBV6-1	many	TRBD1
TGTGCCAGCAGCCTAACGGGGAGCCAGTCTTATGGCTACACCTTC	CASSLTGSQSYGYTF	TRBJ1-2	TRBV27	many	NA
TGTGCCAGCAGTGAAGGGACGGCTGATAATTCACCCCTCCACTTT	CASSEGTADNSPLHF	TRBJ1-6	TRBV6-4	NA	NA
TGTGCCAGCAGCTTAGCAGCAGGGGGCGGAATGAGCACTGAAGCTTTCTTT	CASSLAAGGGMSTEAFF	TRBJ1-1	TRBV7-9	few	TRBD1
TGCGCCAGCAGCTTTTCAGCGCCGATCTACAATGAGCAGTTCTTC	CASSFSAPIYNEQFF	TRBJ2-1	TRBV5-1	few	NA
TGCAGTGCCGCCGGGACAGGGATACGCAATGAGCAGTTCTTC	CSAAGTGIRNEQFF	TRBJ2-1	TRBV20-1	NA	TRBD1
TGCGCCAGCAGCTTGGTTGGACTTCAAAAACGCGAGCAGTACTTC	CASSLVGLQKREQYF	TRBJ2-7	TRBV5-1	few	NA
TGTGCCAGCAGTTGGGGACTAGCGGGTTACGAGCAGTACTTC	CASSWGLAGYEQYF	TRBJ2-7	TRBV6-1	many	TRBD2
TGTGCCAGCAGCAAAAGGAACACTGAAGCTTTCTTT	CASSKRNTEAFF	TRBJ1-1	TRBV11-3	many	NA
TGTGCCAGCAGCCGGTTCTCCTACGAGCAGTACTTC	CASSRFSYEQYF	TRBJ2-7	TRBV3-1	many	NA
TGTGCCAGCAGTTCAAGACAGGTTAGAGGACTGGAAGGCTACACCTTC	CASSSRQVRGLEGYTF	TRBJ1-2	TRBV28	many	NA
TGTGCCACCACTTGTTTTGGACAGGGACCTTATAGCAATCAGCCCCAGCATTTT	CATTCFGQGPYSNQPQHF	TRBJ1-5	TRBV24-1	many	TRBD1
TGTGCCAGCAGCTCCGGACAGAATCACAATGAGCAGTTCTTC	CASSSGQNHNEQFF	TRBJ2-1	TRBV7-9	many	NA
TGTGCCAGCAGCTCCCATCAGGGTGAAAAACTGTTTTTT	CASSSHQGEKLFF	TRBJ1-4	TRBV9	NA	NA